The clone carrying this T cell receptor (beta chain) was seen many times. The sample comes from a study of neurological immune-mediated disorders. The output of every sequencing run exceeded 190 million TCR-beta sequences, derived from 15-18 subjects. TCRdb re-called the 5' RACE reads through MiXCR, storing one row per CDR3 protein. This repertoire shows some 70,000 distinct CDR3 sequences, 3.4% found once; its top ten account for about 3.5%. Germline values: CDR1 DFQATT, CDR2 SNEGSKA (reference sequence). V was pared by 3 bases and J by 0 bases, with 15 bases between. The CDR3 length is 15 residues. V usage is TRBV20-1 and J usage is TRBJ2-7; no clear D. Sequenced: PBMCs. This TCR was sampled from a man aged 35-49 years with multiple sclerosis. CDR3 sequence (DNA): TGCAGTGCTAGTTTGCCGGCGGAGAGCTCCTACGAGCAGTACTTC. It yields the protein CSASLPAESSYEQYF.